This entry lists 19 T cell receptor beta chains sequenced from one sample in a study of sequential checkpoint blockade in melanoma. Treatment given: randomized to nivolumab then ipilimumab (arm A) or the reverse (arm B). TCRdb keeps only in-frame clones here, not all; method: immunoSEQ multiplex PCR. This sample carries 15,000 to 20,000 clones, 85% to 95% of them seen once, and the ten largest clones take 24%. The sample in question was CD8+ T cells sorted from blood (inferred from file names), obtained from a patient given nivolumab and ipilimumab in sequence. The origin of the receptors is a human donor with melanoma.

The rearrangement links TRBV4-1 to TRBJ2-7; D remains unclear. The CDR3 spans 15 residues. Trimming stripped 1 base from V and 0 bases from J, with 10 bases between. CDR1 and CDR2 (germline): MGHRA, YSYEKL. CDR3 amino acids: CASSQVPSDSYEQYF. The CDR3 DNA reads TGCGCCAGCAGCCAAGTTCCCTCAGACTCCTACGAGCAGTACTTC.

The V and J genes are TRBV28 and TRBJ2-7, with D possibly being TRBD1 (6 bases). Germline assignment: CDR1 MDHEN and CDR2 SYDVKM. V was trimmed by 6 bases and J by 6 bases, leaving 12 bases between them. This CDR3 region has 12 residues. The CDR3 sequence: CASSTGMSEQYF. As DNA, the CDR3 is TGTGCCAGCAGCACAGGGATGAGCGAGCAGTACTTC.

V and J are TRBV28 and TRBJ2-7, with 9 nucleotides matching TRBD2. The CDR3 loop spans 16 amino acids. The J segment lost 0 bases and the V segment lost 4 bases, leaving 7 bases of the junction unmatched. Germline-derived CDR1 and CDR2 are MDHEN and SYDVKM. In DNA, the CDR3 is TGTGCCAGCAGTTACGTGAGACTAGCGGCCTCCTACGAGCAGTACTTC. As protein: CASSYVRLAASYEQYF.

For the CDR3, the DNA is TGTGCCAGCAGCTTAGGGATACAGGGGGCGGGCACTGAAGCTTTCTTT. This gives the protein CASSLGIQGAGTEAFF. The rearrangement links TRBV7-2 to TRBJ1-1, with 9 bases identical to TRBD1. The CDR3 has 16 amino acids. From germline, CDR1 is SGHTA and CDR2 FQGNSA. The V gene end was trimmed by 1 base and the J gene end by 4 bases; junction bases not matched to a gene: 7. Full variable domain (missing parts from reference TRBV7-2 and TRBJ1-1): GAGVSQSPSNKVTEKGKDVELRCDPISGHTALYWYRQSLGQGLEFLIYFQGNSAPDKSGLPSDRFSAERTGGSVSTLTIQRTQQEDSAVYLCASSLGIQGAGTEAFFGQGTRLTVV.

The genes are TRBV28 and TRBJ1-2, with D tentatively TRBD1 (5 bases). The ends were cut back, 1 base at V and 4 bases at J, with 10 bases in the middle. Germline V gene sequence: CDR1 MDHEN, CDR2 SYDVKM. This CDR3 is built from 14 residues. The CDR3 DNA is TGTGCCAGCAGTTTATTAGGGGCGGCCTATGGCTACACCTTC. This gives the protein CASSLLGAAYGYTF.

This clone is a singleton in its sample. The CDR3 protein is CASRPVPPPSYEQYF. CDR3 bases: TGTGCCAGCAGGCCGGTTCCCCCACCTTCCTACGAGCAGTACTTC. The chain employs TRBV27 and TRBJ2-7; D ambiguous. This CDR3 contains 15 residues. Trimming cost V 6 bases and J 1 base, with 16 bases left between them. The V gene's germline CDR1 is MNHEY and CDR2 SMNVEV (reference sequence).

A single count supports this clone. The rearrangement links TRBV28 to TRBJ2-7, with TRBD1 identical over 10 bases. CDR3 length: 14 residues. Trimming removed 6 bases from V and 0 bases from J; junction bases left unmatched: 2. The germline CDR1 and CDR2 sequences are MDHEN and SYDVKM. The CDR3 spells CASRWTGGSYEQYF. CDR3 bases: TGTGCCAGCAGATGGACAGGGGGCTCCTACGAGCAGTACTTC.

V is TRBV29-1 and J is TRBJ1-1; D is possibly TRBD1 (5 bases). The V end lost 3 bases, the J end lost 5 bases, and 13 bases lay between the germline ends. Germline loops: CDR1 SQVTM, CDR2 ANQGSEA. The CDR3 totals 13 residues. The CDR3 DNA sequence: TGCAGCGTTGACCAGGGCTTTCGGACTGAAGCTTTCTTT. Translated, it gives CSVDQGFRTEAFF.

V gene TRBV19 combines with J gene TRBJ1-5, with D uncertain. From germline, CDR1 is LNHDA and CDR2 SQIVND (reference sequence). Trimming pared 3 bases from V and 2 bases from J, leaving 11 bases between. CDR3 length equals 15 residues. The CDR3 spells CASSIFLGGNQPQHF. CDR3 DNA: TGTGCCAGTAGTATTTTTCTAGGCGGCAATCAGCCCCAGCATTTT.

The chain recombines TRBV5-6 with TRBJ2-7; no reliable D call. Looked up from germline, CDR1 is SGHDT and CDR2 is YYEEEE. V shed 6 bases and J shed 1 base, with 20 bases lying between them. The CDR3 has 16 amino acids. The CDR3 protein is CASNSALSESSYEQYF. CDR3 nucleotide sequence: TGTGCCAGCAACTCAGCCCTCAGCGAATCGTCCTACGAGCAGTACTTC.

The rearrangement joins TRBV29-1 to TRBJ2-7, with D possibly TRBD1 on 5 matching bases. Germline lookup yields CDR1 SQVTM and CDR2 ANQGSEA. V lost 7 bases and J lost 4, with 17 bases in between. The CDR3 length is 13 residues. CDR3 sequence: CSATRQSHYEQYF. In DNA, the CDR3 is TGCAGCGCGACCAGACAGTCCCATTACGAGCAGTACTTC.

The rearrangement links TRBV28 to TRBJ1-5; D call uncertain. This CDR3 region has 11 residues. The V end was cut by 3 bases, the J end by 6 bases, with 3 bases between. Looked up from germline, CDR1 is MDHEN and CDR2 is SYDVKM. Here the CDR3 reads CASSFSQPQHF. The CDR3, as DNA: TGTGCCAGCAGTTTCTCTCAGCCCCAGCATTTT.

The chain links TRBV9 to TRBJ2-7, with a possible D match to TRBD1 (6 bases). The CDR3 loop spans 15 amino acids. CDR1 is SGDLS and CDR2 is YYNGEE in the germline V gene. V was trimmed by 4 bases and J by 0 bases, leaving 14 bases between them. The CDR3 is CASSPETGPSYEQYF. The CDR3 DNA sequence: TGTGCCAGCAGCCCTGAGACAGGACCCTCCTACGAGCAGTACTTC.

The chain uses TRBV2 and TRBJ1-2; D gene unclear. V lost 4 bases to trimming and J lost 4 bases, with 10 bases between them. Germline V gene data show CDR1 as SNHLY and CDR2 as FYNNEI. This CDR3 has 13 residues. The CDR3 is CASSGRSFYGYTF. CDR3 coding DNA: TGTGCCAGCAGTGGCAGGTCCTTCTATGGCTACACCTTC.

The V and J genes are TRBV2 and TRBJ2-1; D ambiguous. This CDR3 is built from 12 residues. CDR1 and CDR2 (germline): SNHLY, FYNNEI. Between the trimmed V and J ends, which lost 6 bases and 4 bases, there was a span of 7 bases. The CDR3 here is CASREYYNEQFF. The DNA of the CDR3 is TGTGCCAGCAGAGAGTATTACAATGAGCAGTTCTTC.

This clone has a single count. The chain joins TRBV6-5 to TRBJ1-5, with D maybe TRBD1 (6 bases). Trimming took off 3 bases at V and 4 bases at J, with 13 bases between the two ends. This CDR3 region has 15 residues. CDR1 and CDR2 from the germline V gene are MNHEY and SVGAGI. CDR3 DNA: TGTGCCAGCAGTTATTACAGGGCCTCTAATCAGCCCCAGCATTTT. This translates into CASSYYRASNQPQHF.

This chain links TRBV27 with TRBJ1-1, with a possible D match to TRBD1 (6 bases). Germline CDR1 reads MNHEY; CDR2 reads SMNVEV (reference sequence). This CDR3 spans 15 amino acids. Trimming stripped 0 bases from V and 0 bases from J, with 8 bases between. The CDR3 region has the DNA TGTGCCAGCAGTTTATCTCAGGGGTTGAACACTGAAGCTTTCTTT. It specifies CASSLSQGLNTEAFF.

CDR3 DNA sequence: TGTGCCAGCAGTTCGACAGGGCTTGGCAATCAGCCCCAGCATTTT. Its translation: CASSSTGLGNQPQHF. The rearrangement uses TRBV5-6 and TRBJ1-5; 7 nucleotides align to TRBD1. V dropped 5 bases and J dropped 2; count of bases not matched to a gene: 7. Germline V gives CDR1 SGHDT, CDR2 YYEEEE. The CDR3 covers 15 residues. The variable domain in full, with the rest retrieved from reference TRBV5-6 and TRBJ1-5, is DAGVTQSPTHLIKTRGQQVTLRCSPKSGHDTVSWYQQALGQGPQFIFQYYEEEERQRGNFPDRFSGHQFPNYSSELNVNALLLGDSALYLCASSSTGLGNQPQHFGDGTRLSIL.

The chain's CDR3 is CATSGRQGNTEAFF. The CDR3 DNA follows: TGTGCCACCAGCGGGAGACAGGGGAACACTGAAGCTTTCTTT. The J gene is TRBJ1-1, the V gene TRBV15; 7 bases map to TRBD1. CDR1 is LNHNV and CDR2 is YYDKDF in the germline V gene (reference sequence). The J segment lost 1 base and the V segment lost 5 bases, leaving 4 bases of the junction unmatched. The length of the CDR3 is 14 residues. Looking up the rest from reference TRBV15 and TRBJ1-1 gives the full variable domain: DAMVIQNPRYQVTQFGKPVTLSCSQTLNHNVMYWYQQKSSQAPKLLFHYYDKDFNNEADTPDNFQSRRPNTSFCFLDIRSPGLGDTAMYLCATSGRQGNTEAFFGQGTRLTVV.